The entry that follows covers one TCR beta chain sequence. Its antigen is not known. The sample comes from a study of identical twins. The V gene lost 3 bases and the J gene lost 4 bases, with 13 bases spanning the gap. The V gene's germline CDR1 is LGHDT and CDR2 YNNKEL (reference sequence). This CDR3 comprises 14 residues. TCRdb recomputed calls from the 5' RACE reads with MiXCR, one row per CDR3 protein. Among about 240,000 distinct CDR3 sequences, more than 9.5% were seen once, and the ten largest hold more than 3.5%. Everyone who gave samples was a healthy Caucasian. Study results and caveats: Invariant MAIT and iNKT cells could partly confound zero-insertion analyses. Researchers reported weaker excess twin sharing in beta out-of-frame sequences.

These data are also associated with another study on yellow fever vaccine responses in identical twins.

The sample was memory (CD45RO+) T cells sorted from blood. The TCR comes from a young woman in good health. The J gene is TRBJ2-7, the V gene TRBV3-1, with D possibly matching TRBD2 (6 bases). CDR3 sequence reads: CASSHGKGRYEQYF. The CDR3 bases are TGTGCCAGCAGCCACGGGAAGGGGAGGTACGAGCAGTACTTC.